A single sample gave rise to the 26 T cell receptor beta chains below, sequenced in a study of cytotoxic CD8 clonotypes in ibrutinib-treated CLL. Sequencing was performed with immunoSEQ multiplex PCR; in TCRdb, only in-frame clones are kept and a portion is missing. The top ten clones hold approximately 30% of a sample with roughly 36,000 clones, approximately 69% of them seen once. Material: PBMCs, obtained before ibrutinib treatment. The origin of the receptors is a human donor with chronic lymphocytic leukemia.

V is TRBV6-6 and J is TRBJ2-7; tentatively, D is TRBD2 (6 bases). The CDR3 sequence is 15 residues long. V was trimmed by 0 bases and J by 3 bases, leaving 12 bases between them. Germline V gene data show CDR1 as MNHNY and CDR2 as SVGAGI (reference sequence). The CDR3 here is CASSYSRGGNYEQYF. As DNA, the CDR3 is TGTGCCAGCAGTTACTCCCGAGGAGGGAACTACGAGCAGTACTTC.

The V gene is TRBV27, the J gene TRBJ2-7; D gene unclear. The CDR3 is made up of 14 amino acids. V was trimmed by 0 bases and J by 3 bases, leaving 9 bases between them. In germline, CDR1 is MNHEY, CDR2 SMNVEV (reference sequence). In DNA form, the CDR3 reads TGTGCCAGCAGTTTATCTCCGGGTTTCTACGAGCAGTACTTC. It encodes CASSLSPGFYEQYF.

The chain joins TRBV30 to TRBJ1-2, with D hard to call. V lost 7 bases and J 4 bases, leaving 10 bases between the germline ends. Germline CDR1 GTSNPN, CDR2 SVGIG (reference sequence). This CDR3 spans 11 amino acids. CDR3 residues: CASAWVYGYTF. The CDR3, as DNA: TGTGCCTCTGCTTGGGTCTATGGCTACACCTTC.

V gene TRBV5-1 combines with J gene TRBJ2-3; 10 bases are shared with TRBD1. V dropped 1 base and J dropped 6; count of bases not matched to a gene: 20. Germline CDR1 is SGHRS and CDR2 is YFSETQ. This CDR3 is 20 amino acids long. The CDR3 nucleotides read TGCGCCAGCAGCTTGACCCGGGACAGGGGCGAGAGCGAGCGAGTGGATACGCAGTATTTT. This sequence encodes CASSLTRDRGESERVDTQYF.

The V and J genes are TRBV18 and TRBJ2-3; 8 bases are a match to TRBD2. The germline V gene encodes CDR1 KGHSH and CDR2 LQKENI. With 0 bases clipped from V and 8 bases from J, the junction kept 1 base outside the gene matches. CDR3 length: 13 residues. CDR3 residues: CASSPPAGGTQYF. Written as DNA, the CDR3 is TGTGCCAGCTCACCACCGGCGGGGGGTACGCAGTATTTT.

This chain uses TRBV15 with TRBJ2-6; TRBD1 might be the D (5 bases). V lost 0 bases to trimming and J lost 2 bases, with 14 bases between them. The CDR3 is 18 residues long. CDR1 and CDR2 from the germline V gene are LNHNV and YYDKDF (reference sequence). The CDR3: CATSRDIIGATGANVLTF. CDR3 coding DNA: TGTGCCACCAGCAGAGATATCATTGGGGCGACTGGGGCCAACGTCCTGACTTTC.

This clone has only a few counts. The chain combines TRBV28 with TRBJ1-1, with unresolved D. Germline lookup yields CDR1 MDHEN and CDR2 SYDVKM. The V gene lost 5 bases and the J gene lost 0 bases, with 13 bases spanning the gap. The CDR3 length is 15 residues. DNA for the CDR3: TGTGCCAGCAGTCCCCCGGGTGGGGTGAACACTGAAGCTTTCTTT. Its protein product is CASSPPGGVNTEAFF.

This chain links TRBV9 with TRBJ1-1; D call uncertain. Trimming left V 3 bases short and J 6 bases short, with 12 bases between. Germline assignment: CDR1 SGDLS and CDR2 YYNGEE. The CDR3 totals 13 residues. The chain's CDR3 is CASSASTDAEAFF. CDR3 in DNA: TGTGCCAGCAGCGCCTCTACGGACGCTGAAGCTTTCTTT.

V usage is TRBV6-1 and J usage is TRBJ2-2; D ambiguous. CDR1 and CDR2 from the germline V gene are MNHNS and SASEGT. CDR3 size: 12 residues. The ends were cut back, 6 bases at V and 0 bases at J, with 2 bases in the middle. Here the CDR3 DNA reads TGTGCCAGCAGCCCGAACACCGGGGAGCTGTTTTTT. It encodes CASSPNTGELFF.

The chain uses TRBV30 and TRBJ1-5; a possible D gene is TRBD1 (6 bases). CDR3 length: 15 amino acids. Trimming took 0 bases from V and 3 from J, leaving 12 bases between them. Germline V gene data show CDR1 as GTSNPN and CDR2 as SVGIG (reference sequence). CDR3 region: CAWSVYGTLNQPQHF. The DNA of the CDR3 is TGTGCCTGGAGTGTCTACGGGACACTCAATCAGCCCCAGCATTTT.

In its sample, this clone was seen a few times. Other DNA sequences in this specimen translate into the identical CDR3. The genes are TRBV7-9 and TRBJ1-2, with a possible D match to TRBD1 (5 bases). The CDR3 totals 12 residues. The germline V and J ends were trimmed by 1 base and 8 bases, with 8 bases remaining between them. Looked up from germline, CDR1 is SEHNR and CDR2 is FQNEAQ (reference sequence). CDR3 sequence (DNA): TGTGCCAGCAGCTTAGGAGGGGACGGCTACACCTTC. Its protein product is CASSLGGDGYTF.

The chain carries TRBV30 and TRBJ2-3; 9 bases map to TRBD2. Losses at the gene ends were 2 bases for V and 5 bases for J; bases not matched to a gene: 5. The CDR3 contains 14 residues. Germline-derived CDR1 and CDR2 are GTSNPN and SVGIG (reference sequence). The CDR3: CAWSRSGGGDTQYF. The CDR3 DNA follows: TGTGCCTGGAGTCGTAGCGGGGGAGGAGATACGCAGTATTTT.

This clone was seen only a few times. The chain employs TRBV23-1 and TRBJ2-2; D not resolved. TRBV23-1 is assigned to the ORF class and has an uncertain function. V lost 9 bases, J lost 0 bases, and 8 bases lay in between. The CDR3 totals 13 residues. The CDR3 bases are TGCGCCAGATTTGGCCCGAACACCGGGGAGCTGTTTTTT. Protein product: CARFGPNTGELFF.

Written as DNA, the CDR3 is TGTGCCAGCAGCCGGATAGCGGGAGCGGCCTCCCCCGGCGCCTACGAGCAGTACTTC. Amino acid sequence: CASSRIAGAASPGAYEQYF. The gene calls are TRBV7-2 and TRBJ2-7; TRBD2 agrees at 9 bases. The CDR3 contains 19 residues. After removal of 5 bases from V and 2 bases from J, the junction contained 19 bases not matched to a gene. Germline CDR1 reads SGHTA; CDR2 reads FQGNSA.

In this sample, this clone turned up a few times. This sequence joins TRBV5-8 and TRBJ1-6; no clear D gene. Germline-derived CDR1 and CDR2 are SGHTS and YDEGEE. The CDR3 loop spans 15 amino acids. Trimming cost V 2 bases and J 8 bases, with 14 bases left between them. The CDR3, as DNA: TGTGCCAGCAGCTTTAATTCCGTACTATATTCACCCCTCCACTTT. Amino acid sequence: CASSFNSVLYSPLHF. Looking up the rest from reference TRBV5-8 and TRBJ1-6 gives the full variable domain: EAGVTQSPTHLIKTRGQQATLRCSPISGHTSVYWYQQALGLGLQFLLWYDEGEERNRGNFPPRFSGRQFPNYSSELNVNALELEDSALYLCASSFNSVLYSPLHFGNGTRLTVT.

This clone appeared once. The V gene is TRBV5-8, the J gene TRBJ2-3; maybe TRBD1 (5 bases). The ends were cut back, 0 bases at V and 7 bases at J, with 21 bases in the middle. The CDR3 has 17 amino acids. Germline CDR1 is SGHTS and CDR2 is YDEGEE. CDR3 sequence reads: CASSLVSPGQGDYTQYF. The CDR3 region has the DNA TGTGCCAGCAGCTTGGTTTCCCCCGGGCAGGGTGATTATACGCAGTATTTT.

The gene calls are TRBV5-6 and TRBJ2-5; 7 bases are a match to TRBD1. V lost 0 bases to trimming and J lost 4 bases; unmatched junction nucleotides: 0. The CDR3 consists of 13 residues. Germline CDR1 reads SGHDT; CDR2 reads YYEEEE. The CDR3 DNA sequence: TGTGCCAGCAGCTTGGACAGGGGAGAGACCCAGTACTTC. Translating gives CASSLDRGETQYF.

This clone turned up a few times. The genes are TRBV30 and TRBJ1-4; no clear D. Germline-derived CDR1 and CDR2 are GTSNPN and SVGIG (reference sequence). V was clipped by 0 bases and J by 7 bases, with 9 bases between them. CDR3 length: 13 residues. The CDR3 sequence: CAWSVRRFEKLFF. The CDR3 DNA sequence: TGTGCCTGGAGTGTACGTAGATTTGAAAAACTGTTTTTT.

The gene calls are TRBV6-1 and TRBJ1-2; D is uncertain. The CDR3 has 14 amino acids. The germline V gene encodes CDR1 MNHNS and CDR2 SASEGT. V gave up 0 bases and J gave up 6 bases, with 11 bases separating them. CDR3 sequence reads: CASSEAFFPDGYTF. The CDR3 coding sequence is TGTGCCAGCAGTGAAGCGTTTTTTCCTGATGGCTACACCTTC.

The chain combines TRBV25-1 with TRBJ1-1, with D hard to call. The V gene lost 1 base and the J gene lost 5 bases, with 11 bases spanning the gap. Germline loops: CDR1 MGHDK, CDR2 SYGVNS. The CDR3 loop spans 14 amino acids. The CDR3 loop reads CASSELLGRTEAFF. The CDR3 region has the DNA TGTGCCAGCAGTGAATTACTGGGCAGGACTGAAGCTTTCTTT.

The chain is built from TRBV7-2 and TRBJ2-1; 8 nucleotides agree with TRBD2. In germline, CDR1 is SGHTA, CDR2 FQGNSA. This CDR3 contains 17 residues. With 3 bases clipped from V and 4 bases from J, the junction kept 11 bases outside the gene matches. The CDR3 region has the DNA TGTGCCAGCAGCTTGATTGTCGCGGGGGGTTGGTACAATGAGCAGTTCTTC. Its protein product is CASSLIVAGGWYNEQFF.

This sequence joins TRBV6-5 and TRBJ1-1; D not resolved. The germline V gene encodes CDR1 MNHEY and CDR2 SVGAGI. V lost 2 bases and J 4 bases, leaving 11 bases between the germline ends. The CDR3 sequence is 14 residues long. CDR3 region: CASSYKGSFTEAFF. Written as DNA, the CDR3 is TGTGCCAGCAGTTACAAGGGAAGTTTCACTGAAGCTTTCTTT.

This clone was counted a single time. The chain combines TRBV2 with TRBJ1-1; D gene uncertain. This CDR3 region has 12 residues. In germline, CDR1 is SNHLY, CDR2 FYNNEI. Trimming stripped 6 bases from V and 4 bases from J, with 9 bases between. The chain's CDR3 is CASRQLITEAFF. In DNA form, the CDR3 reads TGTGCCAGCAGACAGCTAATCACTGAAGCTTTCTTT.

CDR3 bases: TGTGCCAAAGCGGACAGGGTCGATCAGCCCCAGCATTTT. Protein: CAKADRVDQPQHF. The rearrangement links TRBV10-3 to TRBJ1-5; TRBD1 matches at 8 bases. Germline trimming cut 10 bases from V and 5 bases from J; bases unmatched to any gene: 7. CDR3 length: 13 amino acids. Germline V gene data show CDR1 as ENHRY and CDR2 as SYGVKD.

The chain carries TRBV5-6 and TRBJ2-7, with 7 bases fitting TRBD1. Germline V gene lookup returns CDR1 SGHDT and CDR2 YYEEEE. This CDR3 has 14 residues. Trimming removed 6 bases from V and 0 bases from J; junction bases left unmatched: 6. The CDR3 DNA reads as TGTGCCAGCACTCCATGGGACAGCTCCTACGAGCAGTACTTC. This encodes CASTPWDSSYEQYF.

The V call is TRBV9, the J call TRBJ1-2; D is unclear. V was cut by 0 bases and J by 5 bases, with 11 bases left in between. This CDR3 has 14 amino acids. Per germline, CDR1 SGDLS and CDR2 YYNGEE. CDR3 in DNA: TGTGCCAGCAGCGTAGGGGTATCTGGATATGGCTACACCTTC. Residues: CASSVGVSGYGYTF.